These 23 T cell receptor beta chains originate from one sample sequenced in a study of blood T cell repertoires in COVID-19. This table comes from immunoSEQ multiplex PCR, and its TCRdb copy is limited to in-frame clones, with some not included. This sample has about 310,000 clones, with roughly 89% found just once. Source material: PBMCs or T cells enriched from blood (not recorded which). The origin of the receptors is a woman between 25 and 40 years old who had recovered from COVID-19.

The V gene is TRBV27, the J gene TRBJ1-1; a possible D gene is TRBD1 (5 bases). Germline lookup yields CDR1 MNHEY and CDR2 SMNVEV (reference sequence). The CDR3 has 15 residues. Between the trimmed V and J ends, which lost 3 bases and 1 base, there was a span of 12 bases. The CDR3 sequence is CASSFRRTRNTEAFF. The CDR3 nucleotides read TGTGCCAGCAGTTTTCGTAGGACAAGGAACACTGAAGCTTTCTTT.

The genes are TRBV11-2 and TRBJ2-7, with TRBD1 identical over 8 bases. The CDR3 consists of 19 residues. Germline CDR1 and CDR2: SGHAT and FQNNGV. V was pared by 5 bases and J by 2 bases, with 20 bases of the junction left unmatched. This CDR3 is CASSPHNTGTGYSPYEQYF. The CDR3, as DNA: TGTGCCAGCAGCCCGCACAATACCGGGACAGGATATTCCCCCTACGAGCAGTACTTC.

This rearrangement joins TRBV18 to TRBJ1-1, with 9 bases fitting TRBD1. V lost 3 bases to trimming and J lost 4 bases; unmatched junction nucleotides: 6. Germline V CDR1 and CDR2: KGHSH, LQKENI. The CDR3 spans 15 residues. In DNA form, the CDR3 reads TGTGCCAGCTCACCCCCGGGACAGGGAGCCACTGAAGCTTTCTTT. Encoded protein: CASSPPGQGATEAFF.

This chain links TRBV4-1 with TRBJ2-7; 9 nucleotides align to TRBD1. V gave up 5 bases and J gave up 2 bases; unmatched junction bases: 7. The germline V gene encodes CDR1 MGHRA and CDR2 YSYEKL. CDR3 length equals 15 residues. CDR3 sequence: CASSSRDRVTYEQYF. CDR3 sequence (DNA): TGCGCCAGCAGCTCTCGGGACAGGGTGACCTACGAGCAGTACTTC.

This clone was counted a few times. The chain employs TRBV14 and TRBJ1-1; D is ambiguous. The CDR3 has 13 residues. Germline assignment: CDR1 SGHDN and CDR2 FVKESK. V was shortened by 1 base and J by 8 bases, with 11 bases between the two germline ends. In DNA form, the CDR3 reads TGTGCCAGCAGCCAAGTCCCCCTAAGCGAAGCTTTCTTT. This translates into CASSQVPLSEAFF.

This sequence joins TRBV11-2 and TRBJ2-1; TRBD2 matches 12 bases. J lost 1 base, V lost 1 base, and 8 bases had no gene match. The CDR3 loop spans 19 amino acids. Germline-derived CDR1 and CDR2 are SGHAT and FQNNGV. Here the CDR3 reads CASSLVPSGRASSYNEQFF. The CDR3 DNA sequence: TGTGCCAGCAGCTTAGTGCCTAGCGGGAGGGCTTCGTCCTACAATGAGCAGTTCTTC. Looking up the rest from reference TRBV11-2 and TRBJ2-1 gives the full variable domain: EAGVAQSPRYKIIEKRQSVAFWCNPISGHATLYWYQQILGQGPKLLIQFQNNGVVDDSQLPKDRFSAERLKGVDSTLKIQPAKLEDSAVYLCASSLVPSGRASSYNEQFFGPGTRLTVL.

This chain links TRBV7-2 with TRBJ1-2, with 10 bases matching TRBD1. In germline, CDR1 is SGHTA, CDR2 FQGNSA. The CDR3 spans 13 residues. V was pared by 9 bases and J by 7 bases, with 8 bases of the junction left unmatched. The CDR3 DNA is TGTGCCAGGCGACAGGGACAGGGGTTTGGCTACACCTTC. Protein sequence: CARRQGQGFGYTF.

The chain uses TRBV5-6 and TRBJ1-2; 7 bases match TRBD1. The junction had 3 bases not matched to a gene; V was cut back by 0 bases and J by 4 bases. CDR3 length: 14 residues. The germline CDR1 and CDR2 sequences are SGHDT and YYEEEE. CDR3 amino acids: CASSLGTGVYGYTF. The CDR3 DNA reads as TGTGCCAGCAGCTTGGGGACAGGAGTCTATGGCTACACCTTC.

The gene calls are TRBV14 and TRBJ2-1; D is undetermined. The CDR3 spans 13 residues. With 1 base removed from V and 4 bases from J, the gap between germline ends came to 5 bases. Germline V lookup: CDR1 SGHDN, CDR2 FVKESK. The CDR3 protein is CASSQGAYNEQFF. The CDR3 nucleotides read TGTGCCAGCAGCCAAGGCGCATACAATGAGCAGTTCTTC.

The CDR3 protein is CASSERLSGEQFF. The CDR3 DNA reads TGTGCCAGCAGTGAGCGGCTGTCTGGCGAGCAGTTCTTC. V and J are TRBV2 and TRBJ2-1; D gene ambiguous. The V gene's germline CDR1 is SNHLY and CDR2 FYNNEI. Trimming shortened V by 3 bases and J by 10 bases, and 13 bases separated the two germline ends. The CDR3 has 13 amino acids.

This clone has only one observation. This chain uses TRBV29-1 with TRBJ1-1; D remains ambiguous. This CDR3 has 13 residues. Trimming took off 3 bases at V and 8 bases at J, with 16 bases between the two ends. Germline CDR1 reads SQVTM; CDR2 reads ANQGSEA. The CDR3 sequence is CSVEGPTKSEAFF. The CDR3 DNA reads as TGCAGCGTTGAGGGTCCGACTAAATCGGAAGCTTTCTTT. The complete variable domain, with remaining parts taken from reference TRBV29-1 and TRBJ1-1, reads SAVISQKPSRDICQRGTSLTIQCQVDSQVTMMFWYRQQPGQSLTLIATANQGSEATYESGFVIDKFPISRPNLTFSTLTVSNMSPEDSSIYLCSVEGPTKSEAFFGQGTRLTVV.

This chain joins TRBV5-4 and TRBJ1-4, with D possibly matching TRBD1 (5 bases). Looked up from germline, CDR1 is SGHNT and CDR2 is YYREEE (reference sequence). V dropped 1 base and J dropped 4 bases, with 11 bases sitting between them. This CDR3 is 15 amino acids long. The CDR3 is CASSLNRGVNEKLFF. The CDR3 coding sequence is TGTGCCAGCAGCTTGAATCGGGGGGTTAATGAAAAACTGTTTTTT.

The CDR3 bases are TGTGCCAGTAGTCAACCAGGGGCCGAGACTCGAAACACCATATATTTT. It is translated as CASSQPGAETRNTIYF. The rearrangement uses TRBV19 and TRBJ1-3; possibly TRBD1 for D (6 bases). This CDR3 spans 16 amino acids. Germline CDR1 reads LNHDA; CDR2 reads SQIVND (reference sequence). V lost 5 bases to trimming and J lost 5 bases, with 19 bases between them.

The rearrangement joins TRBV28 to TRBJ1-1; 10 bases fit TRBD1. This CDR3 has 15 residues. The V and J ends lost 5 bases and 8 bases, in that order; junction bases with no gene match: 11. Germline values: CDR1 MDHEN, CDR2 SYDVKM. The CDR3 loop reads CASSPRGQGGKEAFF. The CDR3 nucleotides read TGTGCCAGCAGTCCTCGAGGACAGGGGGGGAAGGAAGCTTTCTTT.

This rearrangement joins TRBV28 to TRBJ1-5; 7 bases line up with TRBD1. Germline V gene data show CDR1 as MDHEN and CDR2 as SYDVKM. This CDR3 is 15 amino acids long. The J segment lost 5 bases and the V segment lost 6 bases, leaving 10 bases of the junction unmatched. The CDR3 spells CASSRSDREHQPQHF. Here the CDR3 DNA reads TGTGCCAGCAGCAGATCCGACAGGGAGCATCAGCCCCAGCATTTT.

This clone has just one count. The chain joins TRBV6-5 to TRBJ1-2; D uncertain. V shed 4 bases and J shed 6 bases, with 21 bases lying between them. This CDR3 is built from 16 residues. CDR1 is MNHEY, CDR2 SVGAGI, per germline. CDR3 protein: CASSSHRDPNPDGYTF. The CDR3 nucleotides are TGTGCCAGCAGTTCACACCGGGATCCCAATCCTGATGGCTACACCTTC.

The chain links TRBV30 to TRBJ2-7; tentatively, D is TRBD1 (6 bases). With 1 base removed from V and 2 bases from J, the gap between germline ends came to 9 bases. CDR1 and CDR2 (germline): GTSNPN, SVGIG (reference sequence). The CDR3 loop spans 13 amino acids. The DNA for the CDR3 is TGTGCCTGGAGTGGACAGGTTGCCTACGAGCAGTACTTC. Translation gives CAWSGQVAYEQYF.

V gene TRBV28 combines with J gene TRBJ1-1, with TRBD1 matching over 8 bases. In germline, CDR1 is MDHEN, CDR2 SYDVKM. This CDR3 is 16 amino acids long. V gave up 7 bases and J gave up 4 bases; unmatched junction bases: 14. The CDR3 region is CASNNPRDRLITEAFF. The CDR3 nucleotides read TGTGCCAGCAATAACCCTAGGGACAGGTTGATCACTGAAGCTTTCTTT.

The chain employs TRBV4-1 and TRBJ2-5; weak D call: TRBD2 (5 bases). This CDR3 contains 12 residues. Trimming removed 4 bases from V and 4 bases from J, with 7 bases in between. Germline assignment: CDR1 MGHRA and CDR2 YSYEKL. CDR3 coding DNA: TGCGCCAGCAGCCTTCGGGGAGAGACCCAGTACTTC. Protein sequence: CASSLRGETQYF.

The J gene is TRBJ1-2, the V gene TRBV6-5; a possible D gene is TRBD1 (6 bases). Trimming shortened V by 0 bases and J by 6 bases, and 8 bases separated the two germline ends. The germline V gene has CDR1 MNHEY and CDR2 SVGAGI. The CDR3 loop spans 13 amino acids. The CDR3 nucleotides are TGTGCCAGCAGTTACTCGGGGGCCCATGGCTACACCTTC. Encoded protein: CASSYSGAHGYTF.

This clone was detected only a few times. The rearrangement links TRBV5-1 to TRBJ2-7; 8 bases are shared with TRBD2. V was clipped by 5 bases and J by 3 bases; unmatched bases: 4. The CDR3 loop spans 13 amino acids. Per germline, CDR1 SGHRS and CDR2 YFSETQ. CDR3 amino acids: CASRSGSGYEQYF. The CDR3 region has the DNA TGCGCCAGCAGAAGCGGGAGTGGCTACGAGCAGTACTTC.

V usage is TRBV19 and J usage is TRBJ2-1; 8 bases agree with TRBD2. Germline loops: CDR1 LNHDA, CDR2 SQIVND (reference sequence). V shed 4 bases and J 0 bases; nucleotides not matched to a gene: 8. This CDR3 has 17 residues. In DNA, the CDR3 is TGTGCCAGTAGTACCCTACTAGCGGAAGACTCCTACAATGAGCAGTTCTTC. It encodes CASSTLLAEDSYNEQFF.

This rearrangement joins TRBV29-1 to TRBJ1-1, with D perhaps TRBD1 (5 bases). Germline V gene data show CDR1 as SQVTM and CDR2 as ANQGSEA. V lost 7 bases, J lost 0 bases, and 12 bases lay in between. This CDR3 region has 13 residues. The CDR3 here is CSGSGRVNTEAFF. DNA of the CDR3: TGCAGCGGTTCCGGCAGGGTGAACACTGAAGCTTTCTTT. The whole variable domain, filled in from reference TRBV29-1 and TRBJ1-1, reads SAVISQKPSRDICQRGTSLTIQCQVDSQVTMMFWYRQQPGQSLTLIATANQGSEATYESGFVIDKFPISRPNLTFSTLTVSNMSPEDSSIYLCSGSGRVNTEAFFGQGTRLTVV.